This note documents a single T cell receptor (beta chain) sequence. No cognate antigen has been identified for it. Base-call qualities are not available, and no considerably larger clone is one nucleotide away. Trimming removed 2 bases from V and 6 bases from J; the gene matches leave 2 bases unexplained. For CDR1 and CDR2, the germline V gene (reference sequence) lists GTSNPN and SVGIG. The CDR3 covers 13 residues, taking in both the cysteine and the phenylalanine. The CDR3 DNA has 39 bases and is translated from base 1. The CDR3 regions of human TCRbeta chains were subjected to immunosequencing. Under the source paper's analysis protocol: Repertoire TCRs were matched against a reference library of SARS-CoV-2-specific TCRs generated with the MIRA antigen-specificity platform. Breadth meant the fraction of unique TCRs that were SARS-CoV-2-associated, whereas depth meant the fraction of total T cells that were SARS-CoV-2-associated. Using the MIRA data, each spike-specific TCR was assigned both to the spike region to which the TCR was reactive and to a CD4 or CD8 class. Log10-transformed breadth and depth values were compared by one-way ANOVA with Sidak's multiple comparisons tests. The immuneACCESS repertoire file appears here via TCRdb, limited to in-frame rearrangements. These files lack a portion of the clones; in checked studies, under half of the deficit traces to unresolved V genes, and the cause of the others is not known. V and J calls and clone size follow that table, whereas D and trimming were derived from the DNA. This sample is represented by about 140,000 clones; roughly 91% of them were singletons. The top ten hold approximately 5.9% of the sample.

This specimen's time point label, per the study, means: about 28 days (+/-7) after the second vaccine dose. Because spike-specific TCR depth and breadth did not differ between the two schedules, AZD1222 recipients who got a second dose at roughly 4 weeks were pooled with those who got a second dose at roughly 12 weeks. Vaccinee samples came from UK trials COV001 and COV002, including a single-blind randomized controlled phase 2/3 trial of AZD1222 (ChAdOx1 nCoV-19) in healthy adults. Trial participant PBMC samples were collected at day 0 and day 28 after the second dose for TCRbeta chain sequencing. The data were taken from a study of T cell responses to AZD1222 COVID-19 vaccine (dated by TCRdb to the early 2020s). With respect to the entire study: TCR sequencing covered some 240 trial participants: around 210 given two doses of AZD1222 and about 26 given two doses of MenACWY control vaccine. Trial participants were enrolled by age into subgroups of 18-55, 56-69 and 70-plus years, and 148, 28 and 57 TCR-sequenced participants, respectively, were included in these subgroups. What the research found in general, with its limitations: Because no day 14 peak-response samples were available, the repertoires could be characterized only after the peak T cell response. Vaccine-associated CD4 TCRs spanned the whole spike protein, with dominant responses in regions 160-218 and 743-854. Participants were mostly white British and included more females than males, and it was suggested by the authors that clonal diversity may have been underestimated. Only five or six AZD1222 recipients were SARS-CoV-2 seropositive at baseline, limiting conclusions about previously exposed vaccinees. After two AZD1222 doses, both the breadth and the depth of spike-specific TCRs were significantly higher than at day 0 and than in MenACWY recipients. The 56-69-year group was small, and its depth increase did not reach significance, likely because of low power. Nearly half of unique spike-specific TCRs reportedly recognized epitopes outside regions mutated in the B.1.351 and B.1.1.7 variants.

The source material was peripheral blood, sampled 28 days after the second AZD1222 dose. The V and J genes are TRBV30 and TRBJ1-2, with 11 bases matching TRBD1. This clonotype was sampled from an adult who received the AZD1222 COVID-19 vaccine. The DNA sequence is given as TGTGCCTGGAGTCAGGGACAGGGGGATGGCTACACCTTC. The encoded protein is CAWSQGQGDGYTF. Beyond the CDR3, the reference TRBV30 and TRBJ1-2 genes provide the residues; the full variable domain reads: SQTIHQWPATLVQPVGSPLSLECTVEGTSNPNLYWYRQAAGRGLQLLFYSVGIGQISSEVPQNLSASRPQDRQFILSSKKLLLSDSGFYLCAWSQGQGDGYTFGSGTRLTVV.